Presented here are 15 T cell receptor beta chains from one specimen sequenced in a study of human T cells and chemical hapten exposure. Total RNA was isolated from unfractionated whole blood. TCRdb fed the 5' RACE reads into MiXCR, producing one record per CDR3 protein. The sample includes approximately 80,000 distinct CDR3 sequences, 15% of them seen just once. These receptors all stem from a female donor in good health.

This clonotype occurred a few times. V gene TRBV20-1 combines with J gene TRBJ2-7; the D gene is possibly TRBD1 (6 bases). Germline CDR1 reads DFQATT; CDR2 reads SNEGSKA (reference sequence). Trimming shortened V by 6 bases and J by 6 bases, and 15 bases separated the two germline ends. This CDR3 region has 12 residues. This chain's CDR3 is CSALYPGAEQYF. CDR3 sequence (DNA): TGCAGTGCCCTCTACCCAGGGGCCGAGCAGTACTTC.

The CDR3 here is CASSSVAPTDTQYF. The CDR3 DNA reads TGTGCCAGCAGTTCCGTCGCTCCCACAGATACGCAGTATTTT. V is TRBV12-3 or TRBV12-4 and J is TRBJ2-3, with D uncertain. Trimming left V 4 bases short and J 2 bases short, with 10 bases between. The CDR3 is 14 residues long.

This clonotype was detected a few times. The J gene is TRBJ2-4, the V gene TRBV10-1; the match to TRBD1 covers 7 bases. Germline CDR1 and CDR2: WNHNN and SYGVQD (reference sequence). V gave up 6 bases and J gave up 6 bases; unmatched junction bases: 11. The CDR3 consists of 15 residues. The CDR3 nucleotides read TGCGCCAGCAGGGCCCGTCAGGGGGTCATAAACATTCAGTACTTC. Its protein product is CASRARQGVINIQYF.

CDR3 loop: CASSGDTRNQPQHF. The CDR3 bases are TGTGCCAGCAGTGGGGACACACGCAATCAGCCCCAGCATTTT. The chain couples TRBV6-1 to TRBJ1-5, with a possible D match to TRBD1 (6 bases). The CDR3 sequence is 14 residues long. Trimming cost V 4 bases and J 2 bases, with 9 bases left between them. Germline loops: CDR1 MNHNS, CDR2 SASEGT.

In nucleotides, the CDR3 is TGTGCCAGCTCATCTCCAGGGTCCCTCCAAGAGACCCAGTACTTC. Protein sequence: CASSSPGSLQETQYF. This chain connects TRBV18 to TRBJ2-5; D might be TRBD1 (5 bases). Trimming cost V 5 bases and J 1 base, with 14 bases left between them. The length of the CDR3 is 15 residues. Germline loops: CDR1 KGHSH, CDR2 LQKENI.

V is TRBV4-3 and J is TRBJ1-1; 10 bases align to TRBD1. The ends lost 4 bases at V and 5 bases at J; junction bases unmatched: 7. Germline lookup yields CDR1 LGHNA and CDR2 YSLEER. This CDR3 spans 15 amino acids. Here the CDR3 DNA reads TGCGCCAGCAGCCTTTCGACAGGGGGCGGAACTGAAGCTTTCTTT. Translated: CASSLSTGGGTEAFF.

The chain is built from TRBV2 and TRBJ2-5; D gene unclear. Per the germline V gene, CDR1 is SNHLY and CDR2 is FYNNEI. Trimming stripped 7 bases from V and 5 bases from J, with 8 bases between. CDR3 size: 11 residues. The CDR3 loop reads CASIWSETQYF. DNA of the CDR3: TGTGCCAGCATTTGGAGTGAGACCCAGTACTTC.

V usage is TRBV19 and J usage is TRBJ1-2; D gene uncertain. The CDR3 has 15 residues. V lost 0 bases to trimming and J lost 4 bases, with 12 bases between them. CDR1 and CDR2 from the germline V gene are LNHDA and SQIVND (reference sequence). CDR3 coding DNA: TGTGCCAGTAGTATAGACGACGAGATCTTCTATGGCTACACCTTC. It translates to CASSIDDEIFYGYTF. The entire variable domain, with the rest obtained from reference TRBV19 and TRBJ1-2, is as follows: DGGITQSPKYLFRKEGQNVTLSCEQNLNHDAMYWYRQDPGQGLRLIYYSQIVNDFQKGDIAEGYSVSREKKESFPLTVTSAQKNPTAFYLCASSIDDEIFYGYTFGSGTRLTVV.

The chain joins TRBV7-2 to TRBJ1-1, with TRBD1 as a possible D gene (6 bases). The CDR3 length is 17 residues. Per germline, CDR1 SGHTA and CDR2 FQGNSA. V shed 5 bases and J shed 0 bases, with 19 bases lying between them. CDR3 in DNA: TGTGCCAGCAGCAAAGGACGTTGGGGGGGCATGAACACTGAAGCTTTCTTT. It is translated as CASSKGRWGGMNTEAFF.

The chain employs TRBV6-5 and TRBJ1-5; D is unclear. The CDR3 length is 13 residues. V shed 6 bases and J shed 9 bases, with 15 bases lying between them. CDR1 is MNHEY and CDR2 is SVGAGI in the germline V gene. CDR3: CASRPAGGLPQHF. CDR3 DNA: TGTGCCAGCAGGCCCGCGGGAGGGTTGCCCCAGCATTTT.

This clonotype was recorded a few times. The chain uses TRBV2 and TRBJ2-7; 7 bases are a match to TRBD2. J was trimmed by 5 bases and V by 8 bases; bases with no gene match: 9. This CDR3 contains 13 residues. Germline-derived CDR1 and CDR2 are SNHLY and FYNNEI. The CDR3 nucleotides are TGTGCCAGCCTTTGGGGGGGGGTCGACGAGCAGTACTTC. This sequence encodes CASLWGGVDEQYF.

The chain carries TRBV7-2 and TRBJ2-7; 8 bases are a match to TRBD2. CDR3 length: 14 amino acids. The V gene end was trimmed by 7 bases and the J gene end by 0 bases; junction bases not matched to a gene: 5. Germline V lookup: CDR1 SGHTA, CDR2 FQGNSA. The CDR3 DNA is TGTGCCAGCACTCGGGGGGGGAGCTCCTACGAGCAGTACTTC. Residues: CASTRGGSSYEQYF.

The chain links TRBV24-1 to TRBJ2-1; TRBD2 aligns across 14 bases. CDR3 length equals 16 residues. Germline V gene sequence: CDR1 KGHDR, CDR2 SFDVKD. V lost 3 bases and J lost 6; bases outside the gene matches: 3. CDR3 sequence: CATSDGTSGRGNEQFF. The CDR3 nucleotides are TGTGCCACCAGTGATGGGACTAGCGGGAGAGGCAATGAGCAGTTCTTC.

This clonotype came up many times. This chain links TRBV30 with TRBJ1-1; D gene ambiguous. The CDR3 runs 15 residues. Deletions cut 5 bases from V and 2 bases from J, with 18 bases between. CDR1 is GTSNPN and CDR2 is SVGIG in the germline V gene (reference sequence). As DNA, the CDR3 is TGTGCCTGGCAAAACCCTTGGACCCCTAACACTGAAGCTTTCTTT. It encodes CAWQNPWTPNTEAFF. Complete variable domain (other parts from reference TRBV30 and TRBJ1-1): SQTIHQWPATLVQPVGSPLSLECTVEGTSNPNLYWYRQAAGRGLQLLFYSVGIGQISSEVPQNLSASRPQDRQFILSSKKLLLSDSGFYLCAWQNPWTPNTEAFFGQGTRLTVV.

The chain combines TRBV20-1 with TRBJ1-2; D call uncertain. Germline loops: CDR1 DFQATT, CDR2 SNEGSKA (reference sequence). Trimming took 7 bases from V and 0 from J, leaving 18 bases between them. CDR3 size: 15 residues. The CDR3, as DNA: TGCAGTGTCAAATACCCAGGACGGTCTAACTATGGCTACACCTTC. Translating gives CSVKYPGRSNYGYTF.